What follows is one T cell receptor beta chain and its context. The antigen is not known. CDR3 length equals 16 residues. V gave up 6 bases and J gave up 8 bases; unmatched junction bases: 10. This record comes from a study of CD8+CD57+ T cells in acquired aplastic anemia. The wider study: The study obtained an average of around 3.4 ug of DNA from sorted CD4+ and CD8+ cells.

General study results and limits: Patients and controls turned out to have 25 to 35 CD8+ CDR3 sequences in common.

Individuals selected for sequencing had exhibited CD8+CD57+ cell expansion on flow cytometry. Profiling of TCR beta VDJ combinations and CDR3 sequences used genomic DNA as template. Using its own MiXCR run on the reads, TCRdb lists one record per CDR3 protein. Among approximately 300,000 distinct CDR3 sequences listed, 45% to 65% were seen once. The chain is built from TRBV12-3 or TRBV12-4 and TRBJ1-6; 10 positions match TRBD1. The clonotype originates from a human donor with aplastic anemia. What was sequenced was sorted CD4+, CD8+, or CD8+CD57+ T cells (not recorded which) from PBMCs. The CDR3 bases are TGTGCCAGCAGCCCAGACAGGGGGCTGGCACATTCACCCCTCCACTTT. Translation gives CASSPDRGLAHSPLHF.